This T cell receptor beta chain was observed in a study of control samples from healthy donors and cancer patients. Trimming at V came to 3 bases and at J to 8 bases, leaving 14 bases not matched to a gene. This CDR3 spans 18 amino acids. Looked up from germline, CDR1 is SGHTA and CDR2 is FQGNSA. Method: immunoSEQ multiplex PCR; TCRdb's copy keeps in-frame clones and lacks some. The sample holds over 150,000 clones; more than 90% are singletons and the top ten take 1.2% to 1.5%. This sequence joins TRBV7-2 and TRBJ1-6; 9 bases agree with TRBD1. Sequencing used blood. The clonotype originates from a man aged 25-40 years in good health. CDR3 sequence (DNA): TGTGCCAGCAGCTTTAGTCTTCCCACAGGGGGCATCGATTCACCCCTCCACTTT. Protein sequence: CASSFSLPTGGIDSPLHF.